This T cell receptor beta chain derives from a study of cytomegalovirus exposure and HLA in healthy donors. Study-level findings and limits: The tendency of first-cohort TCR clusters to co-occur in the roughly 130 validation repertoires emerged from a later analysis.

Clones were read by immunoSEQ multiplex PCR, and TCRdb kept only the in-frame ones, dropping some. The profile shows 250,000 to 300,000 clones, 90% of them singletons. Per germline, CDR1 MNHNY and CDR2 SVGAGI (reference sequence). CDR3 length equals 13 residues. Trimming left V 2 bases short and J 4 bases short, with 5 bases between. Regarding this clone: Its antigen is not known.

This clonotype was obtained from a woman in her late teens or twenties in good health and CMV-seronegative. V and J are TRBV6-6 and TRBJ1-4; D may be TRBD1 (5 bases). Sequencing was carried out using PBMCs. The CDR3 spells CASSYQGNEKLFF. CDR3 sequence (DNA): TGTGCCAGCAGTTACCAGGGTAATGAAAAACTGTTTTTT.